This T cell receptor (beta chain) was captured in a study of regulatory T cells in long-lasting Graves disease. With iRepertoire HTBI primers and Arm-PCR of CDR3 regions, TCR beta libraries were built. TCRdb itself ran the multiplex PCR reads through MiXCR, one entry per CDR3 protein. The data show roughly 430,000 distinct CDR3 sequences, with about a sixth seen just once and approximately 11% held by the top ten. Indicated time point: newly diagnosed GD, antithyroid drugs for less than 3 months. The TCR library was made from RNA that had been extracted from PBMCs in TRIzol. This CDR3 has 15 residues. CDR1 and CDR2 (germline): MDHEN, SYDVKM. V shed 5 bases and J 1 base; nucleotides not matched to a gene: 5. Another study also made use of these data, one on T cells in Graves' hyperthyroidism and ophthalmopathy.

The V gene is TRBV28, the J gene TRBJ2-7, with TRBD1 matching over 10 bases. The source was peripheral blood mononuclear cells (PBMCs), collected at new diagnosis, from a patient treated with antithyroid drugs. The source of this sequence is a woman aged 25 to 39 with Graves disease. This CDR3 is CASSGRDRGSYEQYF. CDR3 in DNA: TGTGCCAGCAGTGGCCGGGACAGGGGATCCTACGAGCAGTACTTC.